A single sample is the source of the 15 T cell receptor beta chains below, sequenced in a study of CD8 T cells in ankylosing spondylitis. The study's findings and limits: Within ankylosing spondylitis blood, a TCR beta motif made up of eight or nine highly homologous variants appeared to be characteristic.

TCRdb passed the 5' RACE reads through MiXCR, listing each CDR3 protein once. Here the sample spans about 800,000 distinct CDR3 sequences, approximately 12% being singletons. For these receptors, no antigen is known. Sequencing was done on a sample of blood, either unsorted or a sorted T cell fraction (not recorded which). The source of these receptors is a male donor with ankylosing spondylitis.

This clonotype was recorded at least ten times. This chain links TRBV6-2 or TRBV6-3 with TRBJ2-7; D is ambiguous. The ends were cut back, 1 base at V and 11 bases at J, with 15 bases in the middle. CDR3 length equals 13 residues. CDR1 is MNHEY, CDR2 SVGEGT, per germline. CDR3 sequence (DNA): TGTGCCAGCAGTTACTTTTCGACCCAACGGGAGTACTTC. This translates into CASSYFSTQREYF.

The chain joins TRBV2 to TRBJ2-1, with 7 bases that match TRBD1. CDR1 is SNHLY and CDR2 is FYNNEI in the germline V gene. The CDR3 totals 13 residues. V lost 11 bases to trimming and J lost 8 bases; unmatched junction nucleotides: 12. The CDR3 here is CAGGETGFYEQFF. The CDR3 region has the DNA TGTGCCGGAGGCGAGACAGGGTTTTATGAGCAGTTCTTC.

The chain carries TRBV25-1 and TRBJ2-7, with TRBD1 matching 7 bases. V gave up 8 bases and J gave up 7 bases; unmatched junction bases: 5. Germline V CDR1 and CDR2: MGHDK, SYGVNS. The CDR3 is 11 amino acids. CDR3 loop: CASRQGGEQYF. The CDR3 DNA reads TGTGCCAGCCGACAGGGCGGTGAGCAGTACTTC.

The chain carries TRBV7-2 and TRBJ2-7; 9 bases map to TRBD2. Trimming cost V 0 bases and J 0 bases; bases outside gene matches: 12. The CDR3 has 19 residues. Germline V gene data show CDR1 as SGHTA and CDR2 as FQGNSA. The CDR3 spells CASSLALGAGGRFSYEQYF. CDR3 nucleotides: TGTGCCAGCAGCTTAGCGCTGGGAGCGGGAGGCCGTTTCTCCTACGAGCAGTACTTC.

This clonotype came up many times. This chain joins TRBV12-5 and TRBJ1-1; D is ambiguous. The CDR3 consists of 15 residues. CDR1 is LGHNT and CDR2 is FRNRAP in the germline V gene. V lost 0 bases and J lost 5, with 13 bases in between. This CDR3 is CASGLVIGDATEAFF. CDR3 nucleotide sequence: TGTGCTAGTGGTTTGGTAATCGGGGATGCGACTGAAGCTTTCTTT.

This chain joins TRBV7-8 and TRBJ1-5; D gene uncertain. Germline V gene sequence: CDR1 SGHVS, CDR2 FQNEAQ. Trimming removed 5 bases from V and 3 bases from J, with 17 bases in between. This CDR3 has 16 amino acids. The CDR3, as DNA: TGTGCCAGCAGCCAGACCGTCCGTGAAGACAATCAGCCCCAGCATTTT. Protein sequence: CASSQTVREDNQPQHF.

The chain joins TRBV28 to TRBJ2-7, with 9 bases fitting TRBD1. The CDR3 has 16 amino acids. V trimming: 7 bases; J trimming: 3 bases; junction bases outside the gene matches: 13. Germline V gene data show CDR1 as MDHEN and CDR2 as SYDVKM. The CDR3 nucleotides read TGTGCCAGCACCGAAATGGGACAGGGAAAATTCTACGAGCAGTACTTC. Residues: CASTEMGQGKFYEQYF.

This clonotype was recorded at least ten times. This sequence joins TRBV20-1 and TRBJ1-2; 8 nucleotides line up with TRBD1. The CDR3 consists of 16 residues. The J segment lost 4 bases and the V segment lost 6 bases, leaving 16 bases of the junction unmatched. The germline CDR1 and CDR2 sequences are DFQATT and SNEGSKA (reference sequence). The CDR3 loop is CSALLPGQAASYGYTF. CDR3 nucleotide sequence: TGCAGTGCACTGCTCCCGGGACAGGCAGCCTCCTATGGCTACACCTTC.

This clonotype was detected only a few times. The chain carries TRBV20-1 and TRBJ1-5; D unclear. Germline CDR1 DFQATT, CDR2 SNEGSKA (reference sequence). Trimming shortened V by 3 bases and J by 5 bases, and 8 bases separated the two germline ends. The length of the CDR3 is 12 residues. CDR3 nucleotides: TGCAGTGCTAGTGGCATCCATCAGCCCCAGCATTTT. Translating gives CSASGIHQPQHF.

The genes are TRBV5-4 and TRBJ2-3, with 7 bases aligning to TRBD2. CDR3 length: 14 residues. Germline values: CDR1 SGHNT, CDR2 YYREEE (reference sequence). J lost 7 bases, V lost 4 bases, and 9 bases had no gene match. The DNA of the CDR3 is TGTGCCAGCAGCCGCGGCGGGGGTGGAAATACGCAGTATTTT. Its translation: CASSRGGGGNTQYF.

This clonotype was detected ten times or more. The chain joins TRBV20-1 to TRBJ2-7; unclear D gene. The CDR3 runs 13 residues. V lost 3 bases, J lost 6 bases, and 15 bases lay in between. Germline values: CDR1 DFQATT, CDR2 SNEGSKA (reference sequence). The CDR3 nucleotides read TGCAGTGCTAGGAGATCCGGGTTAAGCGAGCAGTACTTC. This codes for CSARRSGLSEQYF.

J is TRBJ1-2 and V is TRBV20-1; D gene unclear. The germline gives CDR1 DFQATT, CDR2 SNEGSKA (reference sequence). This CDR3 comprises 13 residues. Trimming took 2 bases from V and 3 from J, leaving 10 bases between them. The CDR3 DNA reads as TGCAGTGCTAGACTGGGGAGCGACTATGGCTACACCTTC. Translated: CSARLGSDYGYTF.

This clonotype turned up a few times. The chain has TRBV3-1 and TRBJ2-1; no reliable D call. Trimming took off 3 bases at V and 0 bases at J, with 12 bases between the two ends. This CDR3 has 16 residues. Looked up from germline, CDR1 is LGHDT and CDR2 is YNNKEL (reference sequence). In nucleotides, the CDR3 is TGTGCCAGCAGCCAGTATGGGAAGAGCTCCTACAATGAGCAGTTCTTC. It is translated as CASSQYGKSSYNEQFF.

The chain has TRBV4-2 and TRBJ2-3, with D possibly TRBD2 on 5 matching bases. Germline V gene sequence: CDR1 LGHNA, CDR2 YNFKEQ. V was trimmed by 1 base and J by 6 bases, leaving 11 bases between them. CDR3 size: 14 residues. DNA for the CDR3: TGTGCCAGCAGCCAAGTTGGAGGCCGGGATACGCAGTATTTT. Protein sequence: CASSQVGGRDTQYF.

Ten or more counts support this clonotype. This chain links TRBV29-1 with TRBJ2-2; 8 positions match TRBD1. CDR3 size: 13 residues. The V and J ends lost 6 bases and 3 bases, in that order; junction bases with no gene match: 3. Germline CDR1 reads SQVTM; CDR2 reads ANQGSEA. The CDR3 spells CSVWTGYTGELFF. CDR3 nucleotides: TGCAGCGTGTGGACAGGGTACACCGGGGAGCTGTTTTTT.